Below are 15 T cell receptor beta chains sequenced from a single sample in a study of cytomegalovirus exposure and HLA in healthy donors. The PCR employed 60 Vbeta primers together with 13 Jbeta primers. Clones were read by immunoSEQ multiplex PCR, and TCRdb kept only the in-frame ones, dropping some. The sample consists of about 160,000 clones, roughly 80% of them appearing once. The sequencing input was PBMCs. These receptors came from a woman aged 18-29 years in good health and CMV-seronegative.

V is TRBV10-2 and J is TRBJ2-7, with 7 bases identical to TRBD1. The J segment lost 3 bases and the V segment lost 5 bases, leaving 4 bases of the junction unmatched. The germline CDR1 and CDR2 sequences are WSHSY and SAAADI. The CDR3 consists of 13 residues. Written as DNA, the CDR3 is TGCGCCAGCAGTCGAGGACAGGACTACGAGCAGTACTTC. It is translated as CASSRGQDYEQYF.

The V call is TRBV6-5, the J call TRBJ2-6, with D unclear. V was trimmed by 5 bases and J by 0 bases, leaving 8 bases between them. Germline lookup yields CDR1 MNHEY and CDR2 SVGAGI. This CDR3 is 15 amino acids long. For the CDR3, the DNA is TGTGCCAGCAGTAGACTCATCTCTGGGGCCAACGTCCTGACTTTC. Amino acids: CASSRLISGANVLTF.

The chain has TRBV5-6 and TRBJ1-5, with a weak D call TRBD1 (5 bases). V lost 0 bases and J 2 bases, leaving 15 bases between the germline ends. Germline CDR1 and CDR2: SGHDT and YYEEEE. The CDR3 contains 17 residues. The CDR3 region has the DNA TGTGCCAGCAGCTTGGCCGAGTGGAGGGGTGGCAATCAGCCCCAGCATTTT. Translated, it gives CASSLAEWRGGNQPQHF. The variable domain in full, with the rest retrieved from reference TRBV5-6 and TRBJ1-5, is DAGVTQSPTHLIKTRGQQVTLRCSPKSGHDTVSWYQQALGQGPQFIFQYYEEEERQRGNFPDRFSGHQFPNYSSELNVNALLLGDSALYLCASSLAEWRGGNQPQHFGDGTRLSIL.

V and J are TRBV11-2 and TRBJ1-5, with 7 bases aligning to TRBD1. Germline assignment: CDR1 SGHAT and CDR2 FQNNGV. J gave up 5 bases and V 5 bases, and 6 bases lay outside the gene matches. The CDR3 consists of 14 residues. The CDR3 coding sequence is TGTGCCAGCAGCCGGGACAGATCCTATCAGCCCCAGCATTTT. Its protein product is CASSRDRSYQPQHF. Filled out from reference TRBV11-2 and TRBJ1-5, the complete variable domain reads EAGVAQSPRYKIIEKRQSVAFWCNPISGHATLYWYQQILGQGPKLLIQFQNNGVVDDSQLPKDRFSAERLKGVDSTLKIQPAKLEDSAVYLCASSRDRSYQPQHFGDGTRLSIL.

This clone was observed once. This chain joins TRBV28 and TRBJ2-7; TRBD2 aligns across 7 bases. This CDR3 has 15 residues. Germline V gene lookup returns CDR1 MDHEN and CDR2 SYDVKM. With V trimmed by 6 bases and J by 9 bases, 17 bases remained unmatched. CDR3 coding DNA: TGTGCCAGCAGGCCCCCCGGTGGGGGGGTAACGGGGCAGTACTTC. This encodes CASRPPGGGVTGQYF.

V usage is TRBV21-1 and J usage is TRBJ2-2; the DNA was not used to check the table's D call, TRBD1. TRBV21-1 is deemed a pseudogene. This CDR3 region has 16 residues. CDR3 sequence: CASSKSHRGVTGELFF. CDR3 in DNA: TGTGCCAGCAGCAAATCTCACAGGGGTGTCACCGGGGAGCTGTTTTTT.

The rearrangement joins TRBV4-1 to TRBJ2-3; 7 bases match TRBD2. Losses at the gene ends were 0 bases for V and 0 bases for J; bases not matched to a gene: 0. CDR3 length: 15 residues. The germline V gene has CDR1 MGHRA and CDR2 YSYEKL. CDR3 loop: CASSQDSGSTDTQYF. CDR3 sequence (DNA): TGCGCCAGCAGCCAAGATAGCGGGAGCACAGATACGCAGTATTTT.

This chain links TRBV6-6 with TRBJ1-2, with a weak D call TRBD1 (5 bases). The CDR3 has 14 residues. Germline CDR1 and CDR2: MNHNY and SVGAGI (reference sequence). Deletions cut 2 bases from V and 0 bases from J, with 7 bases between. The CDR3, as DNA: TGTGCCAGCAGTTACCAGGGAACTAACTATGGCTACACCTTC. This sequence encodes CASSYQGTNYGYTF.

The V call is TRBV28, the J call TRBJ2-3; D remains ambiguous. The germline gives CDR1 MDHEN, CDR2 SYDVKM. The ends were cut back, 4 bases at V and 5 bases at J, with 4 bases in the middle. CDR3 length equals 11 residues. The CDR3 reads CASSSGDTQYF. CDR3 in DNA: TGTGCCAGCAGTTCCGGAGATACGCAGTATTTT.

The V call is TRBV6-4, the J call TRBJ1-2; maybe TRBD1 (6 bases). Germline CDR1 reads MRHNA; CDR2 reads SNTAGT. Trimming cost V 0 bases and J 5 bases, with 13 bases left between them. This CDR3 contains 15 residues. Here the CDR3 DNA reads TGTGCCAGCAGTGACTCAGGGGGTAGCCAATATGGCTACACCTTC. Translated, it gives CASSDSGGSQYGYTF.

The chain has TRBV4-1 and TRBJ1-4, with D hard to call. This CDR3 comprises 15 residues. Looked up from germline, CDR1 is MGHRA and CDR2 is YSYEKL. Trimming took 5 bases from V and 2 from J, leaving 12 bases between them. DNA of the CDR3: TGCGCCAGCAGCTCACAACAGCGGACTAATGAAAAACTGTTTTTT. It specifies CASSSQQRTNEKLFF.

The V gene is TRBV4-1, the J gene TRBJ2-1; the D gene is possibly TRBD1 (5 bases). The V end was cut by 4 bases, the J end by 4 bases, with 17 bases between. Germline V lookup: CDR1 MGHRA, CDR2 YSYEKL. The CDR3 totals 16 residues. CDR3 DNA: TGCGCCAGCAGCCCGAAGACCAGGGCCTTTTACAATGAGCAGTTCTTC. Amino acids: CASSPKTRAFYNEQFF.

The chain combines TRBV15 with TRBJ1-4, with D perhaps matching TRBD1 (5 bases). Germline V lookup: CDR1 LNHNV, CDR2 YYDKDF (reference sequence). The CDR3 covers 15 residues. The ends were cut back, 1 base at V and 3 bases at J, with 9 bases in the middle. CDR3 coding DNA: TGTGCCACCAGCAGAGTTCCAGGGCCTAATGAAAAACTGTTTTTT. It yields the protein CATSRVPGPNEKLFF.

The rearrangement joins TRBV5-4 to TRBJ2-7; TRBD2 aligns across 8 bases. CDR3 length: 17 amino acids. Trimming cost V 4 bases and J 4 bases; bases outside gene matches: 16. The germline V gene encodes CDR1 SGHNT and CDR2 YYREEE (reference sequence). The CDR3 protein is CASSPQGPTSGAYEQYF. The CDR3 DNA reads as TGTGCCAGCAGCCCCCAGGGCCCCACTAGCGGAGCTTACGAGCAGTACTTC.

This clone was seen just once. J is TRBJ2-7 and V is TRBV19, with 8 bases lining up with TRBD2. CDR3 length: 15 amino acids. Germline V gene sequence: CDR1 LNHDA, CDR2 SQIVND (reference sequence). V trimming: 1 base; J trimming: 2 bases; junction bases outside the gene matches: 4. CDR3 protein: CASSIGPAGAYEQYF. Written as DNA, the CDR3 is TGTGCCAGTAGTATAGGTCCAGCGGGAGCCTACGAGCAGTACTTC.